This T cell receptor beta chain was sequenced for a study of cytomegalovirus exposure and HLA in healthy donors. General observations from the study: The authors considered a cluster of highly shared sequence variants likely to be a sequencing artifact. HLA alleles showed associations with 15,000 to 20,000 TCR beta sequences in a later analysis, at a 0.05 false discovery rate.

Looked up from germline, CDR1 is MNHEY and CDR2 is SVGAGI. J lost 2 bases, V lost 5 bases, and 6 bases had no gene match. The CDR3 runs to 14 residues. In the PCR, 60 Vbeta and 13 Jbeta primers were used. Sequencing was performed with immunoSEQ multiplex PCR; in TCRdb, only in-frame clones are kept and a portion is missing. Among 150,000 to 200,000 clones listed, around four fifths were seen once. This clone was seen only a few times. No antigen is known for it. This rearrangement joins TRBV6-5 to TRBJ2-7; 7 nucleotides line up with TRBD1. The sequenced sample consisted of PBMCs. This clonotype was obtained from a girl aged 10-17 years in good health and CMV-seropositive. The CDR3 here is CASSEGQVAYEQYF. CDR3 DNA sequence: TGTGCCAGCAGTGAAGGACAGGTTGCCTACGAGCAGTACTTC.